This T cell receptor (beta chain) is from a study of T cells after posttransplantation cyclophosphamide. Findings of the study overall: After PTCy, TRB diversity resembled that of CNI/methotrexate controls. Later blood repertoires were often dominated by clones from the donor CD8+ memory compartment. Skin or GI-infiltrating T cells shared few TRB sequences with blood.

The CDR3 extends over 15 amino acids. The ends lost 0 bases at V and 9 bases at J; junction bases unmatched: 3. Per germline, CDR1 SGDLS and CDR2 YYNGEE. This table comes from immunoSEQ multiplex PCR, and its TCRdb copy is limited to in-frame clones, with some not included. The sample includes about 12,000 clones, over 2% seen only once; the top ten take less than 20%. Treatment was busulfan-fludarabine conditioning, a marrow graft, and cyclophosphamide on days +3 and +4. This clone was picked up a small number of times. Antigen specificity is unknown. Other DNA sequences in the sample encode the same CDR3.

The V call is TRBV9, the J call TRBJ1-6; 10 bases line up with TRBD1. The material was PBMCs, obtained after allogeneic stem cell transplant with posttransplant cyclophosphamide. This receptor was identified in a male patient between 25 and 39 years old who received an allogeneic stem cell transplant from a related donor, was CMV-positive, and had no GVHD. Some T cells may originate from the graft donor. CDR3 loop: CASSVGTGGSSPLHF. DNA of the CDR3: TGTGCCAGCAGCGTAGGGACAGGGGGAAGTTCACCCCTCCACTTT.